One and the same sample provided the 21 T cell receptor beta chains below, sequenced in a study of siplizumab effects on memory and regulatory T cells. Sequencing was performed with immunoSEQ multiplex PCR; in TCRdb, only in-frame clones are kept and a portion is missing. The table lists some 97,000 clones, less than 95% of them singletons. Sequencing was done on a sample of non-Treg CD4+ T cells sorted from blood. These receptors all come from a human donor in good health.

The chain uses TRBV18 and TRBJ2-5; 7 bases agree with TRBD2. Germline V CDR1 and CDR2: KGHSH, LQKENI. This CDR3 is 15 amino acids long. Trimming removed 0 bases from V and 4 bases from J; junction bases left unmatched: 5. CDR3 loop: CASSPPWGGTETQYF. The CDR3 bases are TGTGCCAGCTCACCACCGTGGGGAGGGACAGAGACCCAGTACTTC.

The chain links TRBV28 to TRBJ2-7, with D possibly being TRBD1 (5 bases). The V gene lost 7 bases and the J gene lost 1 base, with 14 bases spanning the gap. The CDR3 has 14 residues. The germline CDR1 and CDR2 sequences are MDHEN and SYDVKM. The CDR3 reads CASIPGHVSYEQYF. In DNA form, the CDR3 reads TGTGCCAGCATCCCCGGACACGTATCCTACGAGCAGTACTTC.

The V and J genes are TRBV7-6 and TRBJ2-7; a weak D match, TRBD2 (6 bases). The CDR3 length is 15 residues. V gave up 0 bases and J gave up 2 bases, with 11 bases separating them. Per germline, CDR1 SGHVS and CDR2 FNYEAQ. In nucleotides, the CDR3 is TGTGCCAGCAGCTTAGCGGCGGGAACCACCTACGAGCAGTACTTC. Translating it yields CASSLAAGTTYEQYF.

This clone was seen once. This chain links TRBV7-9 with TRBJ2-1; 10 nucleotides agree with TRBD1. Germline lookup yields CDR1 SEHNR and CDR2 FQNEAQ (reference sequence). The V and J ends lost 1 base and 5 bases, in that order; junction bases with no gene match: 5. The length of the CDR3 is 16 residues. CDR3 residues: CASSLVIGTGDNEQFF. DNA for the CDR3: TGTGCCAGCAGCTTAGTTATTGGGACAGGGGACAATGAGCAGTTCTTC.

The chain is built from TRBV6-5 and TRBJ1-3; D is unresolved. Germline CDR1 reads MNHEY; CDR2 reads SVGAGI. The CDR3 is 14 residues long. V was trimmed by 10 bases and J by 7 bases, leaving 20 bases between them. The CDR3 region has the DNA TGTGCCACCCTTACACTAACCCGTGGCAACACCATATATTTT. Protein sequence: CATLTLTRGNTIYF.

CDR3 in amino acids: CASSLGPGGNQPQHF. The DNA for the CDR3 is TGTGCCAGCAGCTTGGGGCCAGGGGGCAATCAGCCCCAGCATTTT. This chain uses TRBV5-4 with TRBJ1-5, with D maybe TRBD1 (6 bases). This CDR3 has 15 residues. Germline lookup yields CDR1 SGHNT and CDR2 YYREEE (reference sequence). The V gene lost 0 bases and the J gene lost 2 bases, with 9 bases spanning the gap.

The chain combines TRBV7-9 with TRBJ2-7; unclear D gene. The germline V gene encodes CDR1 SEHNR and CDR2 FQNEAQ (reference sequence). CDR3 size: 13 residues. Deletions cut 3 bases from V and 7 bases from J, with 13 bases between. The CDR3 DNA reads TGTGCCAGCAGCTTGGGTGAAGGTTGGGAGCAGTACTTC. Residues: CASSLGEGWEQYF.

This chain connects TRBV28 to TRBJ1-2; D may be TRBD1 (5 bases). The CDR3 has 12 residues. In germline, CDR1 is MDHEN, CDR2 SYDVKM. With 8 bases removed from V and 5 bases from J, the gap between germline ends came to 12 bases. CDR3 nucleotides: TGTGCCAGCGAAAGGAGGGGATATGGCTACACCTTC. Translation gives CASERRGYGYTF.

The chain has TRBV11-2 and TRBJ2-1; 10 bases align to TRBD1. V shed 4 bases and J 2 bases; nucleotides not matched to a gene: 2. Germline CDR1 is SGHAT and CDR2 is FQNNGV. The CDR3 runs to 15 residues. The CDR3 DNA is TGTGCCAGCAGCTGGGGACAGGGGACCTACAATGAGCAGTTCTTC. Translation gives CASSWGQGTYNEQFF.

The V call is TRBV19, the J call TRBJ1-5, with 7 bases fitting TRBD1. The CDR3 covers 17 residues. The V gene end was trimmed by 1 base and the J gene end by 1 base; junction bases not matched to a gene: 7. Germline CDR1 and CDR2: LNHDA and SQIVND (reference sequence). The CDR3 loop is CASSIAGDSLSNQPQHF. The DNA of the CDR3 is TGTGCCAGTAGTATAGCCGGGGACAGCCTGAGCAATCAGCCCCAGCATTTT.

The rearrangement joins TRBV2 to TRBJ1-5; tentatively, D is TRBD1 (6 bases). In germline, CDR1 is SNHLY, CDR2 FYNNEI. This CDR3 has 13 residues. The V and J ends lost 6 bases and 6 bases respectively, with 12 bases between them. CDR3 region: CASSGGQRQPQHF. DNA of the CDR3: TGTGCCAGCAGCGGAGGACAGCGTCAGCCCCAGCATTTT.

The V and J genes are TRBV19 and TRBJ2-3, with D tentatively TRBD1 (5 bases). V was cut by 9 bases and J by 0 bases, with 16 bases left in between. Germline CDR1 and CDR2: LNHDA and SQIVND (reference sequence). This CDR3 contains 15 residues. The CDR3 region is CASSLTASSTDTQYF. The CDR3 coding sequence is TGTGCCAGCTCTCTGACAGCTTCTAGCACAGATACGCAGTATTTT.

This chain uses TRBV2 with TRBJ2-1; D uncertain. The CDR3 spans 15 residues. Trimming cost V 5 bases and J 5 bases, with 16 bases left between them. Germline V gene lookup returns CDR1 SNHLY and CDR2 FYNNEI. CDR3 sequence reads: CASSHDEEVNNEQFF. The CDR3 DNA reads as TGTGCCAGCAGTCACGACGAAGAGGTCAACAATGAGCAGTTCTTC.

The chain combines TRBV6-1 with TRBJ2-3; the D call may be TRBD1 or TRBD2 (5 bases each). Germline assignment: CDR1 MNHNS and CDR2 SASEGT. CDR3 length: 16 residues. Trimming removed 5 bases at V and 1 base at J, with 16 bases between. The CDR3 DNA reads as TGTGCCAGCAGTAAAGGGACGGCCTTAGGCACAGATACGCAGTATTTT. It encodes CASSKGTALGTDTQYF.

The gene calls are TRBV9 and TRBJ2-2; 9 bases match TRBD2. This CDR3 region has 16 residues. Germline V gives CDR1 SGDLS, CDR2 YYNGEE. V was pared by 2 bases and J by 7 bases, with 9 bases of the junction left unmatched. The CDR3 coding sequence is TGTGCCAGCAGCGTTTGGAGCGGGAGGCAAGTCGGGGAGCTGTTTTTT. It specifies CASSVWSGRQVGELFF.

The V call is TRBV11-3, the J call TRBJ2-1; 7 nucleotides align to TRBD1. Trimming at V came to 5 bases and at J to 10 bases, leaving 11 bases not matched to a gene. This CDR3 region has 14 residues. Germline lookup yields CDR1 SGHNT and CDR2 YENEEA. CDR3 nucleotides: TGTGCCAGCAGCCGACGCGAAACAGGGGCCGAGCAGTTCTTC. It specifies CASSRRETGAEQFF.

The chain couples TRBV29-1 to TRBJ2-2; 14 bases map to TRBD2. The length of the CDR3 is 17 residues. V was pared by 4 bases and J by 6 bases, with 10 bases of the junction left unmatched. Looked up from germline, CDR1 is SQVTM and CDR2 is ANQGSEA. CDR3 protein: CSVAGTGTSGRPGELFF. The CDR3 DNA follows: TGCAGCGTTGCCGGTACCGGGACTAGCGGGAGACCCGGGGAGCTGTTTTTT.

V is TRBV29-1 and J is TRBJ2-2; possible D gene TRBD2, 6 bases. The CDR3 runs 12 residues. Germline CDR1 and CDR2: SQVTM and ANQGSEA. CDR3 sequence: CCGGPGTGELFF. CDR3 coding DNA: TGCTGTGGAGGGCCTGGGACCGGGGAGCTGTTTTTT.

The CDR3 DNA follows: TGCGCCAGCAGCATAGACCCGGGTCAAGAGCAGTTCTTC. Its protein is CASSIDPGQEQFF. The genes are TRBV5-1 and TRBJ2-1, with D uncertain. Germline V gene sequence: CDR1 SGHRS, CDR2 YFSETQ. The V and J ends lost 4 bases and 10 bases respectively, with 15 bases between them. This CDR3 contains 13 residues.

The rearrangement joins TRBV12-5 to TRBJ2-7, with D unclear. This CDR3 has 14 amino acids. Germline CDR1 and CDR2: LGHNT and FRNRAP. V lost 5 bases, J lost 3 bases, and 14 bases lay in between. This CDR3 is CASGGRLTIYEQYF. The CDR3 DNA sequence: TGTGCTAGTGGTGGGCGCCTAACAATCTACGAGCAGTACTTC.

This chain connects TRBV18 to TRBJ2-1; TRBD2 agrees at 11 bases. The CDR3 runs to 16 residues. V lost 5 bases to trimming and J lost 7 bases; unmatched junction nucleotides: 10. Germline values: CDR1 KGHSH, CDR2 LQKENI. Here the CDR3 DNA reads TGTGCCAGCTCAGATATTAGCGGGAGGGCCGGTAATGAGCAGTTCTTC. Protein product: CASSDISGRAGNEQFF. Together with reference TRBV18 and TRBJ2-1, the CDR3 gives the full variable domain: NAGVMQNPRHLVRRRGQEARLRCSPMKGHSHVYWYRQLPEEGLKFMVYLQKENIIDESGMPKERFSAEFPKEGPSILRIQQVVRGDSAAYFCASSDISGRAGNEQFFGPGTRLTVL.